This entry concerns a single T cell receptor beta chain. This clonotype was seen ten or more times. Its antigen remains unidentified. The input lacks base qualities; no much larger clone sits a single base away. As encoded in the germline V gene, CDR1 is MDHEN while CDR2 is SYDVKM. Including cysteine and phenylalanine, the CDR3 has 13 amino acids. The kept DNA is CDR3 alone, 39 bases in frame from the first base. Between the V and J ends, shortened by 1 base and 4 bases respectively, the junction contains 7 bases. Libraries were built with PCR. Sequencing relied on an Illumina HiSeq 2500. To normalize quantification of the TCRbeta repertoire, the TCR libraries were built with molecular barcoding that relied on unique molecular identifiers. TCRdb took the public reads, trimmed them with fastp at Q25, ran MiXCR for clone calling and kept in-frame beta chains. Here each entry gathers all rows of one CDR3 protein and keeps the most common genes and DNA. For this sample the table gives 250,000 to 300,000 distinct CDR3 sequences, of which just over 7.5% were detected only once. Clones ranked in the top ten supply approximately 8.6% of the sample.

The sample's treatment or condition, from its label and the paper: allogeneic hematopoietic cell transplantation with graft depleted of TCRalphabeta T cells and CD19 B cells. TCRalphabeta/CD19-depleted allogeneic hematopoietic cell grafts were given to the transplant recipients, all of whom were children. This entry belongs to a study of T-cell reconstitution after alpha-beta-depleted transplantation in children (TCRdb year 2016). With regard to the full study: Using TCR repertoire profiling, the study quantitatively followed how T-cell immune reconstitution unfolded in children after TCRalphabeta/CD19-depleted allogeneic hematopoietic cell transplantation. The paper's findings and limits, for the study overall: The frequencies of hyperexpanded clones fell over the following months, and after one year, T-cell counts and TCRbeta diversity were mostly attributed to newly produced T cells. The high TCRbeta diversity at day 60 in some patients was ascribed to recipient T cells and intrathymic progenitors that had survived conditioning. About two months after transplant, the apparently early recovery of alphabetaT-cell counts reportedly depended on just several hundred clones that had expanded rapidly and came from non-depleted graft cells.

This clonotype originated in a female patient between 2 and 15 years old who had a stem cell transplant for Fanconi anemia, so the T cells may come from the graft donor. The chain uses TRBV28 and TRBJ2-5; the D gene is not confidently resolved. This sample comprised peripheral blood, obtained 360 days after TCRalphabeta/CD19-depleted stem cell transplant. The CDR3 protein sequence reads: CASSLLALETQYF. The nucleotide sequence reads TGTGCCAGCAGTTTATTGGCTCTAGAGACCCAGTACTTC.